These T cell receptor beta chains were read from a single sample in a study of shared clonotypes between healthy human individuals. TCRdb's copy holds only in-frame clones and misses some; the assay was immunoSEQ multiplex PCR. The sample has roughly 2.2 million clones, around 92% seen once; the top ten hold around 0.38%. The source material was naive CD4+ T cells from PBMCs. These receptors all stem from a man between 18 and 35 years old in good health. Some clones in this sample may be carry-over from other donors' samples. CDR3s include the opening cysteine and the closing phenylalanine or tryptophan. D genes are given only for firm matches. A row's size may be missing; if present it is once, few, many or a size class.

>TRBJ1-1|TRBV5-1|-|-
CASGRGGLPEAFF
TGCGCCAGCGGGCGCGGGGGCCTCCCTGAAGCTTTCTTT
>TRBJ2-1|TRBV4-3|-|TRBD1
CASSPQGWYEQFF
TGCGCCAGCAGCCCACAGGGGTGGTATGAGCAGTTCTTC
>TRBJ1-2|TRBV2|-|-
CASSGDMYGYTF
TGTGCCAGCAGTGGGGACATGTATGGCTACACCTTC
>TRBJ1-4|TRBV18|-|TRBD1
CASGQGVGEKLFF
TGTGCCAGCGGCCAGGGGGTAGGGGAAAAACTGTTTTTT
>TRBJ2-3|TRBV6-6|-|-
CASNPRRTSTDTQYF
TGTGCCAGCAACCCGCGGCGGACGAGCACAGATACGCAGTATTTT
>TRBJ2-7|TRBV7-8|-|-
CASSSRGGRYEQYF
TGTGCCAGCAGCAGCAGGGGGGGCCGGTACGAGCAGTACTTC
>TRBJ1-1|TRBV30|-|TRBD1
CAWEQGANTEAFF
TGTGCCTGGGAACAGGGGGCGAACACTGAAGCTTTCTTT
>TRBJ2-6|TRBV5-1|-|-
CASRGSGANVLTF
TGCGCCAGCAGGGGCTCTGGGGCCAACGTCCTGACTTTC
>TRBJ2-5|TRBV5-4|-|TRBD1
CASSAGTVQETQYF
TGTGCCAGCAGCGCCGGGACAGTTCAAGAGACCCAGTACTTC
>TRBJ2-1|TRBV18|once|TRBD2
CASSAREGLYNEQFF
TGTGCCAGCTCGGCGCGGGAGGGGCTTTACAATGAGCAGTTCTTC
>TRBJ2-2|TRBV2|once|-
CASRSSSRNTGELFF
TGTGCCAGCAGAAGCAGCAGTAGGAACACCGGGGAGCTGTTTTTT
>TRBJ1-5|TRBV4-1|-|-
CASSSGRVSNQPQHF
TGCGCCAGCAGCAGCGGAAGAGTAAGCAATCAGCCCCAGCATTTT
>TRBJ2-3|TRBV7-9|-|TRBD2
CASSLGLAGGVTDTQYF
TGTGCCAGCAGCTTAGGACTAGCGGGAGGTGTCACAGATACGCAGTATTTT
>TRBJ2-1|TRBV5-5|-|-
CASSLTAGLSNEQFF
TGTGCCAGCAGCTTGACCGCGGGATTGTCGAATGAGCAGTTCTTC
>TRBJ1-4|TRBV6-1|-|-
CASSEKGGLFF
TGTGCCAGCAGTGAAAAGGGGGGGCTGTTTTTT
>TRBJ2-4|TRBV4-2|-|TRBD2
CASSQEGGRARGKNIQYF
TGTGCCAGCAGCCAAGAGGGCGGGAGGGCCCGAGGCAAAAACATTCAGTACTTC
>TRBJ2-7|TRBV5-1|once|-
CASSSTRAGESYEQYF
TGCGCCAGCAGCTCGACCCGGGCAGGGGAGTCCTACGAGCAGTACTTC
>TRBJ2-2|TRBV4-3|-|TRBD2
CASSQVSSGRAYGSGELFF
TGCGCCAGCAGCCAAGTTTCCAGCGGGAGGGCCTATGGGAGCGGGGAGCTGTTTTTT
>TRBJ2-1|TRBV5-6|-|-
CASSPGGSRDRYNEQFF
TGTGCCAGCAGCCCGGGGGGGAGCCGGGACAGATACAATGAGCAGTTCTTC
>TRBJ2-2|TRBV27|-|-
CASSPTGFLATTGELFF
TGTGCCAGCAGCCCGACGGGCTTTTTGGCGACCACCGGGGAGCTGTTTTTT
>TRBJ1-5|TRBV5-6|-|-
CASSLRGSLPQHF
TGTGCCAGCAGCTTGCGGGGCTCTCTGCCCCAGCATTTT
>TRBJ2-2|TRBV28|-|-
CASSRLTGELFF
TGTGCCAGCAGCCGACTCACCGGGGAGCTGTTTTTT
>TRBJ2-7|TRBV19|-|-
CASSIGTPGASEQYF
TGTGCCAGTAGTATAGGGACTCCGGGGGCCTCCGAGCAGTACTTC
>TRBJ2-3|TRBV4-2|-|-
CASSSQDTQYF
TGTGCCAGCAGCTCTCAAGATACGCAGTATTTT
>TRBJ2-7|TRBV29-1|-|TRBD1
CSVEDRGTGGLDYEQYF
TGCAGCGTTGAAGATCGAGGAACAGGGGGCTTAGACTACGAGCAGTACTTC
>TRBJ1-1|TRBV5-4|few|-
CASSLVRQGGTEAFF
TGTGCCAGCAGCTTGGTCCGGCAGGGTGGGACTGAAGCTTTCTTT
>TRBJ1-5|TRBV6-1|-|-
CASSESGVGQPQHF
TGTGCCAGCAGTGAATCGGGGGTAGGTCAGCCCCAGCATTTT
>TRBJ1-5|TRBV18|-|TRBD1
CASSPPGTGTNQPQHF
TGTGCCAGCTCACCCCCCGGGACAGGGACGAATCAGCCCCAGCATTTT
>TRBJ1-3|TRBV11-3|once|-
CASSGGSGNTIYF
TGTGCCAGCAGCGGGGGCTCTGGAAACACCATATATTTT
>TRBJ1-3|TRBV5-4|-|TRBD1
CASSWDRGIAGNTIYF
TGTGCCAGCAGCTGGGACAGGGGTATTGCTGGAAACACCATATATTTT